This TCR beta chain originates from a study of CD8+ T cells in alopecia areata. Study outcomes and limitations: Tofacitinib significantly reduced both scalp clonality and expanded CD8+ clones among the top 100. Lesional tissue from the scalp (especially in alopecia totalis/universalis) showed higher clonality than normal scalp.

Treatment described: oral pan-JAK inhibitor, 5-10 mg twice daily. Investigators isolated RNA and reverse transcribed it into cDNA to act as the sequencing template. TCRdb's copy holds only in-frame clones and misses some; the assay was immunoSEQ multiplex PCR. The sample shows 150,000 to 200,000 clones, about three fifths of them seen only once. Concerning this clone: Its specificity is unknown.

The CDR3 is 14 residues long. Germline lookup yields CDR1 SNHLY and CDR2 FYNNEI. The V and J ends lost 8 bases and 0 bases respectively, with 12 bases between them. This clonotype was obtained from a human donor with alopecia areata. This rearrangement joins TRBV2 to TRBJ2-3; possibly TRBD2 for D (6 bases). Material: CD4+ T cells sorted from blood, obtained at week 24, from a patient treated with tofacitinib. DNA of the CDR3: TGTGCCAGCCGGGACTTCGTTAGCACAGATACGCAGTATTTT. Translated: CASRDFVSTDTQYF. The full variable domain, completed using reference TRBV2 and TRBJ2-3, is EPEVTQTPSHQVTQMGQEVILRCVPISNHLYFYWYRQILGQKVEFLVSFYNNEISEKSEIFDDQFSVERPDGSNFTLKIRSTKLEDSAMYFCASRDFVSTDTQYFGPGTRLTVL.